A selection of T cell receptor beta chains follows, all from one sample in a study of spatial heterogeneity in lung cancer. TCRdb redid the calling of the 5' RACE reads with MiXCR, one entry per CDR3 protein. Of about 5,700 distinct CDR3 sequences in the sample, roughly a quarter are singletons; the top ten hold roughly 20%. The material was lung tumor tissue, obtained at surgery. These receptors all come from a male donor with early-stage non-small cell lung cancer. CDR3s include the opening cysteine and the closing phenylalanine or tryptophan. The D gene is left open where the match is weak. Some rows mark clone size as missing; the rest say once, few, many or name a class of expanded clone.

D gene,J gene,clone size,V gene,CDR3 protein,CDR3 DNA
TRBD1,TRBJ2-2,many,TRBV29-1,CSVASGTGRTGELFF,TGCAGCGTCGCTTCCGGGACAGGGCGAACCGGGGAGCTGTTTTTT
TRBD1,TRBJ2-5,medium-sized,TRBV28,CASRTGGVETQYF,TGTGCCAGCAGGACAGGGGGCGTGGAGACCCAGTACTTC
.,TRBJ1-6,.,TRBV5-6,CASSFLRNNSPLHF,TGTGCCAGCAGCTTCCTGAGGAATAATTCACCCCTCCACTTT
TRBD1,TRBJ1-1,many,TRBV7-9,CASSYTGRQGLNTEAFF,TGTGCCAGCAGCTACACGGGCCGACAGGGGCTGAACACTGAAGCTTTCTTT
TRBD1,TRBJ2-5,once,TRBV29-1,CSVGRGQVETQYF,TGCAGCGTTGGCAGGGGGCAAGTAGAGACCCAGTACTTC
.,TRBJ2-5,medium-sized,TRBV27,CASSLKLQETQYF,TGTGCCAGCAGTTTAAAACTCCAAGAGACCCAGTACTTC
.,TRBJ2-2,.,TRBV27,CASLSGANTGELFF,TGTGCCAGCCTGTCAGGCGCGAACACCGGGGAGCTGTTTTTT
.,TRBJ2-2,many,TRBV29-1,CSVEGRGLDGELFF,TGCAGCGTTGAAGGGCGGGGGCTCGACGGGGAGCTGTTTTTT
.,TRBJ2-7,many,TRBV20-1,CSARGLASYEQYF,TGCAGTGCTAGAGGCCTAGCGAGCTACGAGCAGTACTTC
TRBD2,TRBJ2-1,medium-sized,TRBV11-3,CASSSGLAYNEQFF,TGTGCCAGCAGCTCGGGACTAGCCTACAATGAGCAGTTCTTC
.,TRBJ2-7,.,TRBV4-3,CASSQDGEPDEQYF,TGCGCCAGCAGCCAAGATGGGGAACCGGACGAGCAGTACTTC
TRBD1,TRBJ2-1,.,TRBV7-3,CVTAWDRGMDEQFF,TGTGTCACCGCATGGGACAGGGGGATGGATGAGCAGTTCTTC
TRBD2,TRBJ2-1,.,TRBV24-1,CATSDPRLAGGRENEQFF,TGTGCCACCAGTGATCCCCGACTAGCGGGAGGCCGGGAGAATGAGCAGTTCTTC
TRBD1,TRBJ2-7,few,TRBV6-2/TRBV6-3,CASSYDRAAYEQYF,TGTGCCAGCAGTTACGACAGGGCCGCCTACGAGCAGTACTTC
TRBD2,TRBJ2-1,many,TRBV4-1,CASSQDYAGGSYNEQFF,TGCGCCAGCAGCCAAGATTATGCGGGGGGGTCCTACAATGAGCAGTTCTTC
.,TRBJ2-4,.,TRBV11-2,CASSLASPSPMAKNIQYF,TGTGCCAGCAGCTTAGCGTCCCCCAGCCCCATGGCCAAAAACATTCAGTACTTC
.,TRBJ2-1,.,TRBV11-2,CASSLGSLWRDYNEQFF,TGTGCCAGCAGCTTAGGAAGTTTGTGGCGGGACTACAATGAGCAGTTCTTC
.,TRBJ2-6,medium-sized,TRBV12-5,CASGFTRTFSSGANVLTF,TGTGCTAGTGGTTTTACTAGGACTTTTAGCTCTGGGGCCAACGTCCTGACTTTC
.,TRBJ2-7,.,TRBV5-1,CASSLRDEQYF,TGCGCCAGCAGCTTGCGGGACGAGCAGTACTTC
.,TRBJ2-2,.,TRBV11-2,CASSPSPVGGELFF,TGTGCCAGCAGCCCGAGCCCTGTGGGCGGGGAGCTGTTTTTT
TRBD2,TRBJ2-7,.,TRBV9,CASSVGDSGSVYF,TGTGCCAGCAGCGTAGGGGATAGCGGGAGCGTATACTTC
.,TRBJ1-4,medium-sized,TRBV6-6,CASSSPGTNEKLFF,TGTGCCAGCAGTTCGCCCGGAACTAATGAAAAACTGTTTTTT
.,TRBJ1-1,medium-sized,TRBV6-5,CASSSQRDTEAFF,TGTGCCAGCAGTTCCCAGAGAGACACTGAAGCTTTCTTT
TRBD2,TRBJ2-7,.,TRBV20-1,CSAPPGGSSYEQYF,TGCAGTGCCCCCCCCGGCGGGAGCTCCTACGAGCAGTACTTC
.,TRBJ2-2,many,TRBV12-3/TRBV12-4,CASSLEGGELFF,TGTGCCAGCAGTTTAGAAGGCGGGGAGCTGTTTTTT
.,TRBJ1-2,medium-sized,TRBV5-1,CASSLYLEGVNYGYTF,TGCGCCAGCAGCTTGTATTTGGAAGGGGTTAACTATGGCTACACCTTC
.,TRBJ2-7,few,TRBV12-3/TRBV12-4,CASSPHYEQYF,TGTGCCAGCAGTCCGCACTACGAGCAGTACTTC
TRBD2,TRBJ2-4,medium-sized,TRBV7-2,CASSYLAGNGNIQYF,TGTGCCAGCAGTTATTTAGCGGGAAATGGAAACATTCAGTACTTC
TRBD1,TRBJ2-4,.,TRBV19,CASSADRGHIQYF,TGTGCCAGTAGTGCGGACAGGGGACACATTCAGTACTTC
TRBD2,TRBJ2-7,few,TRBV11-2,CASSLGLAAYF,TGTGCCAGCAGCCTGGGACTAGCGGCGTACTTC
.,TRBJ2-7,.,TRBV20-1,CSAPIGRAYEQYF,TGCAGTGCCCCTATTGGGCGGGCCTACGAGCAGTACTTC
.,TRBJ2-5,many,TRBV6-1,CASIRISGETQYF,TGTGCCAGCATTCGTATCTCTGGGGAGACCCAGTACTTC
.,TRBJ2-3,.,TRBV27,CASSLARATDTQYF,TGTGCCAGCAGTTTAGCTCGGGCAACAGATACGCAGTATTTT
TRBD1,TRBJ2-1,many,TRBV29-1,CSVEGWQGAQYNEQFF,TGCAGCGTTGAAGGGTGGCAGGGGGCGCAGTACAATGAGCAGTTCTTC
TRBD2,TRBJ2-3,.,TRBV20-1,CSAYPVGTKTDTQYF,TGCAGTGCATACCCTGTGGGGACTAAGACAGATACGCAGTATTTT
TRBD1,TRBJ2-1,many,TRBV10-2,CASSRAGGYNEQFF,TGCGCCAGCAGTAGGGCAGGGGGCTACAATGAGCAGTTCTTC
.,TRBJ2-5,.,TRBV6-2/TRBV6-3,CASSYPGVAAETQYF,TGTGCCAGCAGTTACCCCGGGGTAGCGGCGGAGACCCAGTACTTC
.,TRBJ1-1,many,TRBV5-5,CASRTQGDTEAFF,TGTGCCAGCAGGACTCAGGGAGACACTGAAGCTTTCTTT
TRBD2,TRBJ2-1,many,TRBV5-1,CASSLGLATEQFF,TGCGCCAGCAGCTTGGGACTAGCGACAGAGCAGTTCTTC
.,TRBJ1-5,many,TRBV29-1,CSVGEGVGQPQHF,TGCAGCGTTGGGGAGGGGGTAGGGCAGCCCCAGCATTTT
TRBD1,TRBJ1-6,medium-sized,TRBV12-3/TRBV12-4,CASSMDRILYNSPLHF,TGTGCCAGCAGTATGGACAGGATTCTTTATAATTCACCCCTCCACTTT
.,TRBJ2-6,few,TRBV11-2,CASSSTASGANVLTF,TGTGCCAGCAGCAGCACCGCCTCTGGGGCCAACGTCCTGACTTTC
.,TRBJ1-2,medium-sized,TRBV14,CASSQGEGYGYTF,TGTGCCAGCAGCCAAGGGGAAGGCTATGGCTACACCTTC
.,TRBJ2-7,.,TRBV21-1,CASSPRNEQYF,TGTGCCAGCAGCCCTAGGAACGAGCAGTACTTC
.,TRBJ2-2,many,TRBV28,CASRGFLNTGELFF,TGTGCCAGCAGAGGGTTTCTTAACACCGGGGAGCTGTTTTTT
TRBD1,TRBJ1-5,many,TRBV12-3/TRBV12-4,CASSLTGGDNQPQHF,TGTGCCAGCAGTCTGACAGGGGGAGACAATCAGCCCCAGCATTTT
.,TRBJ1-4,medium-sized,TRBV5-6,CASSVVGHGKLFF,TGTGCCAGCAGCGTGGTGGGACATGGAAAACTGTTTTTT
.,TRBJ1-1,medium-sized,TRBV5-4,CASSLGRVPEAFF,TGTGCCAGCAGCTTGGGAAGGGTCCCTGAAGCTTTCTTT
.,TRBJ1-2,many,TRBV7-9,CASSPTVDGYTF,TGTGCCAGCAGCCCCACAGTAGATGGCTACACCTTC
TRBD2,TRBJ2-1,medium-sized,TRBV6-5,CASSRTSANRYNEQFF,TGTGCCAGCAGTCGGACTAGCGCTAACCGCTACAATGAGCAGTTCTTC
TRBD2,TRBJ2-1,many,TRBV6-6,CASSLSGSSYNEQFF,TGTGCCAGCAGTCTAAGCGGGAGCTCCTACAATGAGCAGTTCTTC
.,TRBJ2-3,.,TRBV29-1,CSATHRVSTDTQYF,TGCAGCGCCACCCACCGAGTCAGTACAGATACGCAGTATTTT
.,TRBJ2-7,.,TRBV7-9,CASSLIAYEQYF,TGTGCCAGCAGCTTGATAGCCTACGAGCAGTACTTC
.,TRBJ2-4,few,TRBV28,CASRGTVAKNIQYF,TGTGCCAGCAGGGGAACAGTAGCCAAAAACATTCAGTACTTC
.,TRBJ1-4,medium-sized,TRBV6-5,CASSYGMANEKLFF,TGTGCCAGCAGTTATGGGATGGCTAATGAAAAACTGTTTTTT